A selection of T cell receptor delta chains follows, all from one sample in a study of gamma-delta T cells after stem cell transplantation. TCRdb redid clone calling on the RT-PCR reads using CATT. The sample includes over 900 delta-chain clones, approximately 4.2% of them seen just once. The sequencing sample was made of gamma-delta T cells. These receptors were taken from a human donor. It is not recorded whose cells these are; they may come from a transplant donor. The CDR3 runs from the conserved cysteine through the conserved F or W. The D gene is left open where the match is weak. Rows may omit the clone size; those that give it use once, few, many or a size class.

d_gene | abundance | j_gene | v_gene | CDR3aa | CDR3nt
. | medium-sized | TRDJ1 | TRDV2 | CACDTVVATDKLIF | TGTGCCTGTGACACCGTGGTAGCCACCGATAAACTCATCTTT
TRDD3 | large | TRDJ1 | TRDV2 | CACDTVNLGDPDDKLIF | TGTGCCTGTGACACCGTGAACCTGGGGGATCCCGACGATAAACTCATCTTT
TRDD3 | large | TRDJ1 | TRDV2 | CACDTVGLGDTTDKLIF | TGTGCCTGTGACACGGTCGGGCTGGGGGATACGACCGATAAACTCATCTTT
TRDD3 | large | TRDJ1 | TRDV2 | CACDLLLGDMPTDKLIF | TGTGCCTGTGATCTCCTACTGGGGGATATGCCCACCGATAAACTCATCTTT
TRDD3 | medium-sized | TRDJ3 | TRDV2 | CACDTAPSGGPQSWDTRQMFF | TGTGCCTGTGACACTGCTCCTTCTGGGGGACCCCAATCCTGGGACACCCGACAGATGTTTTTC
. | . | TRDJ1 | TRDV2 | CACDPVAGGSPTDKLIF | TGTGCCTGTGACCCTGTTGCTGGAGGATCCCCCACCGATAAACTCATCTTT
TRDD3 | large | TRDJ2 | TRDV2 | CACDTWDTAAQLFF | TGTGCCTGTGACACCTGGGATACGGCAGCACAACTCTTCTTT
TRDD3 | . | TRDJ1 | TRDV2 | CACDAVLGDKRQIDKLIF | TGTGCCTGTGACGCCGTACTGGGGGATAAGAGGCAAATCGATAAACTCATCTTT
TRDD3 | . | TRDJ3 | TRDV2 | CACDLLLGDMHKDTRQMFF | TGTGCCTGTGATCTCCTACTGGGGGATATGCATAAAGACACCCGACAGATGTTTTTC
. | . | TRDJ2 | TRDV2 | CACDTIHGSVFLGDQALTAQLFF | TGTGCCTGTGACACAATACACGGTAGCGTTTTTTTGGGTGACCAGGCTTTGACAGCACAACTCTTCTTT
. | few | TRDJ1 | TRDV2 | CACDTLGAKKSNFIF | TGTGCCTGTGACACCTTGGGGGCTAAGAAGAGTAACTTCATCTTT
. | hyperexpanded | TRDJ1 | TRDV2 | CACDTVEGFGDKLIF | TGTGCCTGTGACACCGTGGAGGGGTTTGGCGATAAACTCATCTTT
TRDD3 | large | TRDJ1 | TRDV2 | CACDTVGDTLDKLIF | TGTGCCTGTGACACCGTAGGGGATACGCTCGATAAACTCATCTTT
TRDD3 | large | TRDJ1 | TRDV2 | CACDTVGDTTDKLIF | TGTGCCTGTGACACCGTCGGGGATACCACCGATAAACTCATCTTT
. | medium-sized | TRDJ1 | TRDV2 | CACDTVGGTDKLIF | TGTGCCTGTGACACCGTGGGGGGGACCGATAAACTCATCTTT
TRDD3 | medium-sized | TRDJ1 | TRDV2 | CACDPLGGDTSADKLIF | TGTGCCTGTGACCCGTTGGGGGGGGATACGTCTGCCGATAAACTCATCTTT
TRDD3 | large | TRDJ1 | TRDV2 | CACDTVPSRGIGRDKLIF | TGTGCCTGTGACACCGTTCCCTCCCGGGGGATAGGCCGAGATAAACTCATCTTT
TRDD3 | large | TRDJ1 | TRDV2 | CACDDVGGYAADKLIF | TGTGCCTGTGACGATGTGGGGGGATACGCCGCCGATAAACTCATCTTT
TRDD3 | . | TRDJ1 | TRDV2 | CACDPVKSGDTATDKLIF | TGTGCCTGTGACCCCGTTAAATCTGGGGATACGGCCACCGATAAACTCATCTTT
. | medium-sized | TRDJ1 | TRDV2 | CACDNLSGDKLIF | TGTGCCTGTGACAACCTTTCAGGTGATAAACTCATCTTT
. | . | TRDJ2 | TRDV2 | CACDTIHGSIFLGDQALTAQLFF | TGTGCCTGTGACACAATACACGGTAGCATTTTTTTGGGTGACCAGGCTTTGACAGCACAACTCTTCTTT